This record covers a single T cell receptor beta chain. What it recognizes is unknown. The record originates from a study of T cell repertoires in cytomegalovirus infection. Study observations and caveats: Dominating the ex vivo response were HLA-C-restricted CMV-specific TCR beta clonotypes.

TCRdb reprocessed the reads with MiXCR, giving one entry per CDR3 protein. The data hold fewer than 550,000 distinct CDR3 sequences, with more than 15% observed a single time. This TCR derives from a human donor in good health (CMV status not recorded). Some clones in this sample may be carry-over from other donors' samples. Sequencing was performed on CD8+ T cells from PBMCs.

The CDR3 spells CASSELDRARDEQYF. CDR3 nucleotides: TGCGCCAGCAGTGAGCTGGACAGGGCTCGGGACGAGCAGTACTTC. V gene TRBV10-2 combines with J gene TRBJ2-7; 8 nucleotides agree with TRBD1. Germline V gene lookup returns CDR1 WSHSY and CDR2 SAAADI. The V segment lost 2 bases and the J segment 5 bases; nucleotides outside the gene matches: 8. There are 15 residues in the CDR3.